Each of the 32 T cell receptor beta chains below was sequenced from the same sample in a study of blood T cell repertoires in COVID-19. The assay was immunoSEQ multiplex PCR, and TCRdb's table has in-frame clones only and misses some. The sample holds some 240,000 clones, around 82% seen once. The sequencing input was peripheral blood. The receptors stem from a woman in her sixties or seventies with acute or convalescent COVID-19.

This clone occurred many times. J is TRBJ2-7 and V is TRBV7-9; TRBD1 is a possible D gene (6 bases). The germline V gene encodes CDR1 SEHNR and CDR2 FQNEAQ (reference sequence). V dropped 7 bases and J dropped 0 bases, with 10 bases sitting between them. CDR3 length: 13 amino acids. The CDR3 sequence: CASTPDSSYEQYF. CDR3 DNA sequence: TGTGCCAGCACCCCGGACAGCTCCTACGAGCAGTACTTC. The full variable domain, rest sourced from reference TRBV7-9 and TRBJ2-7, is DTGVSQNPRHKITKRGQNVTFRCDPISEHNRLYWYRQTLGQGPEFLTYFQNEAQLEKSRLLSDRFSAERPKGSFSTLEIQRTEQGDSAMYLCASTPDSSYEQYFGPGTRLTVT.

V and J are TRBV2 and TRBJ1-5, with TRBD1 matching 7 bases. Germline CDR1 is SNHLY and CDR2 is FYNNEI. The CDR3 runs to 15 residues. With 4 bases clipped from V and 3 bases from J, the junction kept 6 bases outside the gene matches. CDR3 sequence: CASSGLGTVNQPQHF. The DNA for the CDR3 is TGTGCCAGCAGTGGTCTCGGGACAGTCAATCAGCCCCAGCATTTT.

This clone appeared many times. The CDR3 bases are TGTGCCAGCAGCCAAGGACTAGCGGGGAGCACAGATACGCAGTATTTT. Translated, it gives CASSQGLAGSTDTQYF. This chain links TRBV3-1 (or the pseudogene TRBV3-2) with TRBJ2-3; 11 nucleotides match TRBD2. The CDR3 spans 16 residues. Per the germline V gene, CDR1 is LGHDT and CDR2 is YNNKEL (reference sequence). V gave up 1 base and J gave up 0 bases; unmatched junction bases: 0.

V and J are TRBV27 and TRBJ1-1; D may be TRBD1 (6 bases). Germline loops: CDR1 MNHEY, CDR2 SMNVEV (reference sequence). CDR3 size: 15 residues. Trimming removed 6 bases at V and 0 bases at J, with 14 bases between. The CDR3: CASSPRGRLNTEAFF. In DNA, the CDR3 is TGTGCCAGCAGCCCCAGGGGACGGCTGAACACTGAAGCTTTCTTT.

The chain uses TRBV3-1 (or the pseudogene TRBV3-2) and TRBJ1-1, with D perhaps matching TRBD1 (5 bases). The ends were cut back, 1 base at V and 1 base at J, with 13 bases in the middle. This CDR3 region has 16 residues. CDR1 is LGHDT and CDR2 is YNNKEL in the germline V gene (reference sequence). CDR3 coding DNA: TGTGCCAGCAGCCAAGGCCTCGGGGGTAAGAACACTGAAGCTTTCTTT. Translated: CASSQGLGGKNTEAFF.

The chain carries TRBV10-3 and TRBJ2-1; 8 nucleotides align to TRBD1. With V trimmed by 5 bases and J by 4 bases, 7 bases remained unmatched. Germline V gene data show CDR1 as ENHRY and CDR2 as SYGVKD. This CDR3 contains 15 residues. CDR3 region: CAISFGQGRYNEQFF. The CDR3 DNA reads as TGTGCCATCAGTTTCGGACAGGGTCGTTACAATGAGCAGTTCTTC.

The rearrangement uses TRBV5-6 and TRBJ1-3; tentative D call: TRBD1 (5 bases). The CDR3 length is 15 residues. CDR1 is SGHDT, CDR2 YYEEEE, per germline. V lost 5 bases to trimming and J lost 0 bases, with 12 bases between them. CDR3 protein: CASRSGLNSGNTIYF. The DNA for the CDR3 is TGTGCCAGCAGATCGGGACTCAACTCTGGAAACACCATATATTTT.

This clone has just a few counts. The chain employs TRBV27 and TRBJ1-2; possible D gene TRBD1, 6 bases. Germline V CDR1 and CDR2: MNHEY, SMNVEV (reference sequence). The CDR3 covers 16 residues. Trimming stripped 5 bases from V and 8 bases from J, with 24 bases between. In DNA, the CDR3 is TGTGCCAGCAGTCCGCACCAAAGCAGGGGCGAGGGGGGCTACACCTTC. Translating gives CASSPHQSRGEGGYTF.

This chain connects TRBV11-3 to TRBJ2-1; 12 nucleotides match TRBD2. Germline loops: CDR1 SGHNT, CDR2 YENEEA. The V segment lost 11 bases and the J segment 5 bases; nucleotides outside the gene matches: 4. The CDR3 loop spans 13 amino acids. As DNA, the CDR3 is TGTGCCGACCGACTAGCGGGAGACAATGAGCAGTTCTTC. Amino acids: CADRLAGDNEQFF.

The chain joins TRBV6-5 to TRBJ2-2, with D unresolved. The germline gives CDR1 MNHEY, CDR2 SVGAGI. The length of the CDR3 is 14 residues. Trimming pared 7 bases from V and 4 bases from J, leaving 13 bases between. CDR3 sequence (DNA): TGTGCCAGCACCTCGTCGTACAGCACCGGGGAGCTGTTTTTT. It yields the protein CASTSSYSTGELFF.

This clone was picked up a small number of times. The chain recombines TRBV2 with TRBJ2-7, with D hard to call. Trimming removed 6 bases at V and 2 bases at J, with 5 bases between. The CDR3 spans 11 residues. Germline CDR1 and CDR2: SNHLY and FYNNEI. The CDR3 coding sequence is TGTGCCAGCAGCCACACCTACGAGCAGTACGTC. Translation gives CASSHTYEQYV.

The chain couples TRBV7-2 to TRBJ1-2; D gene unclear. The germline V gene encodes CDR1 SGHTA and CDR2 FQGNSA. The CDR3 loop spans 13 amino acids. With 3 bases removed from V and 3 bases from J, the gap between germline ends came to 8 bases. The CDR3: CASSFPGDYGYTF. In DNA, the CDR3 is TGTGCCAGCAGCTTTCCCGGGGACTATGGCTACACCTTC. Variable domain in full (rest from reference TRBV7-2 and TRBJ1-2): GAGVSQSPSNKVTEKGKDVELRCDPISGHTALYWYRQSLGQGLEFLIYFQGNSAPDKSGLPSDRFSAERTGGSVSTLTIQRTQQEDSAVYLCASSFPGDYGYTFGSGTRLTVV.

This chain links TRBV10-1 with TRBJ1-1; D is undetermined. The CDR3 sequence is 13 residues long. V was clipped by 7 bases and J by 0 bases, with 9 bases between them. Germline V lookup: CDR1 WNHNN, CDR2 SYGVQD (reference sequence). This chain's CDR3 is CASTLSLNTEAFF. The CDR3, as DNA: TGCGCCAGCACCCTATCCCTGAACACTGAAGCTTTCTTT.

CDR3 sequence reads: CASSPGGGTGNSPLHF. In DNA, the CDR3 is TGTGCCAGCAGCCCCGGGGGGGGGACAGGGAACTCACCCCTCCACTTT. The chain couples TRBV5-4 to TRBJ1-6; 9 nucleotides align to TRBD1. Losses at the gene ends were 4 bases for V and 10 bases for J; bases not matched to a gene: 12. The CDR3 spans 16 residues. Per the germline V gene, CDR1 is SGHNT and CDR2 is YYREEE (reference sequence).

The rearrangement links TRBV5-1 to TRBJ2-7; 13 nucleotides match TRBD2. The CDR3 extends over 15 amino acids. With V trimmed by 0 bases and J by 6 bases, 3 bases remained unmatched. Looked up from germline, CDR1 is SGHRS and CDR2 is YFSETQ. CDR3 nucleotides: TGCGCCAGCAGCTTGGGAACTAGCGGGGGGGTCGAGCAGTACTTC. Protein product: CASSLGTSGGVEQYF. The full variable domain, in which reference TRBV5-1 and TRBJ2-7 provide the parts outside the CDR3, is KAGVTQTPRYLIKTRGQQVTLSCSPISGHRSVSWYQQTPGQGLQFLFEYFSETQRNKGNFPGRFSGRQFSNSRSEMNVSTLELGDSALYLCASSLGTSGGVEQYFGPGTRLTVT.

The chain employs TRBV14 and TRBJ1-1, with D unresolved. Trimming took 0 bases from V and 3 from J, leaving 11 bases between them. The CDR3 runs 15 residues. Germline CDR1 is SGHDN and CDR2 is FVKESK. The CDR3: CASSQEWATDTEAFF. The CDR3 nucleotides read TGTGCCAGCAGCCAAGAGTGGGCCACGGACACTGAAGCTTTCTTT.

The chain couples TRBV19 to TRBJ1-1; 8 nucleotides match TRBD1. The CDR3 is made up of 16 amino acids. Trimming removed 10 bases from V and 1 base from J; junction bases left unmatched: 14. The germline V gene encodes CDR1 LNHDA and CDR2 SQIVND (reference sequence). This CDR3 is CATQDVAGGWNTEAFF. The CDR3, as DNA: TGTGCCACCCAGGATGTTGCAGGGGGCTGGAACACTGAAGCTTTCTTT.

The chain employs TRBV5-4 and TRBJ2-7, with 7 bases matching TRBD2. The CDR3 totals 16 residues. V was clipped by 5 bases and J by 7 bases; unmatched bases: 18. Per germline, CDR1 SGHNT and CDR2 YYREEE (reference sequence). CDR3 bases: TGTGCCAGCAGTGACGGGGAGCGGGGAGCCCCAGGGGAGCAGTACGTC. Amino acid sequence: CASSDGERGAPGEQYV.

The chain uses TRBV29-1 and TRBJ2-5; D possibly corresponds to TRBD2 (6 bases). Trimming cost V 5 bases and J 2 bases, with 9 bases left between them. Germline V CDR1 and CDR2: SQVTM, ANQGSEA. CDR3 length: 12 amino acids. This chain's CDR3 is CSVSGTQETQYF. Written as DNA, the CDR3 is TGCAGCGTTTCCGGGACTCAAGAGACCCAGTACTTC.

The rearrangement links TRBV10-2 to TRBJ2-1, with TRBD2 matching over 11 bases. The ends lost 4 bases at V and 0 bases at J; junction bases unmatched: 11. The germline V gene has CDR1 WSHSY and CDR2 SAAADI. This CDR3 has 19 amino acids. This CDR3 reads CASSGIAGGLTSSYNEQFF. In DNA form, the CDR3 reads TGCGCCAGCAGTGGAATAGCGGGGGGGCTTACTAGCTCCTACAATGAGCAGTTCTTC.

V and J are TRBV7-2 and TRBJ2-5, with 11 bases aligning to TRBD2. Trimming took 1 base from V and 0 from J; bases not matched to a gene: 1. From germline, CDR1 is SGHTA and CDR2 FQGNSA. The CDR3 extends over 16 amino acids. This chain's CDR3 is CASSLGLAGNQETQYF. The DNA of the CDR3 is TGTGCCAGCAGCTTAGGACTAGCGGGGAACCAAGAGACCCAGTACTTC. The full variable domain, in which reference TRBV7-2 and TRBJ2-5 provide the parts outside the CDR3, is GAGVSQSPSNKVTEKGKDVELRCDPISGHTALYWYRQSLGQGLEFLIYFQGNSAPDKSGLPSDRFSAERTGGSVSTLTIQRTQQEDSAVYLCASSLGLAGNQETQYFGPGTRLLVL.

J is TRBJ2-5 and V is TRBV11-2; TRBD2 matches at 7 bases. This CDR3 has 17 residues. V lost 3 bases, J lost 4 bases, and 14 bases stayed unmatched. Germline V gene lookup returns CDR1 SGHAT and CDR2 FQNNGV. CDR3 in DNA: TGTGCCAGCAGCTTGAGGCGACTAGCCTCGGGGAGAGAGACCCAGTACTTC. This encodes CASSLRRLASGRETQYF.

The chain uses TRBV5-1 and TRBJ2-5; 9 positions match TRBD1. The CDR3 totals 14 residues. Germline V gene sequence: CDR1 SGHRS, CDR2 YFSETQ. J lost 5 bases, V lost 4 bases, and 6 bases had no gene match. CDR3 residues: CASSEQGAGETQYF. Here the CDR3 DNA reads TGCGCCAGCAGCGAACAGGGGGCGGGGGAGACCCAGTACTTC.

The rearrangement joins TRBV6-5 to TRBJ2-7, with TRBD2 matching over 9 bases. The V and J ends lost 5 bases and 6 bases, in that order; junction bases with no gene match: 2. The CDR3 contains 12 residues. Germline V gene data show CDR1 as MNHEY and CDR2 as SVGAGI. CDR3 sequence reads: CASSPLAGEQYF. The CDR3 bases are TGTGCCAGCAGTCCACTAGCGGGCGAGCAGTACTTC.

DNA for the CDR3: TGTGCCAGCAGTTTATTCAGGGTCCCCGCAACTAATGAAAAACTGTTTTTT. The encoded protein is CASSLFRVPATNEKLFF. The rearrangement joins TRBV27 to TRBJ1-4; D is perhaps TRBD1 (5 bases). The CDR3 is 17 residues long. V gave up 1 base and J gave up 0 bases, with 12 bases separating them. Germline CDR1 MNHEY, CDR2 SMNVEV (reference sequence).

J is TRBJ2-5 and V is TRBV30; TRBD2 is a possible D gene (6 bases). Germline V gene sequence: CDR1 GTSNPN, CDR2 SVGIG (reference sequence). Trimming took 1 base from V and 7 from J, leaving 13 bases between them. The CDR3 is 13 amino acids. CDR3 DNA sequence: TGTGCCTGGAGTGAAGGGAGGCCGGGGACCCAGTACTTC. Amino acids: CAWSEGRPGTQYF.

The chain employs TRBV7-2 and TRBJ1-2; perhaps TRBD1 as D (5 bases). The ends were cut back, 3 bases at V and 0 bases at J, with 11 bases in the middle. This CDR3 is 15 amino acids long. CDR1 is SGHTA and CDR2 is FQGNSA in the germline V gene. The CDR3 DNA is TGTGCCAGCAGCTTGGGGCCGGTTTCTAACTATGGCTACACCTTC. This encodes CASSLGPVSNYGYTF.

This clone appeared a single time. The CDR3 region has the DNA TGCGCCAGCAGCTTGGACGGGACAGGGGCCTCTGGAAACACCATATATTTT. Amino acids: CASSLDGTGASGNTIYF. This chain joins TRBV5-1 and TRBJ1-3; 10 bases align to TRBD1. J gave up 0 bases and V 0 bases, and 3 bases lay outside the gene matches. Germline V gene lookup returns CDR1 SGHRS and CDR2 YFSETQ. The CDR3 loop spans 17 amino acids.

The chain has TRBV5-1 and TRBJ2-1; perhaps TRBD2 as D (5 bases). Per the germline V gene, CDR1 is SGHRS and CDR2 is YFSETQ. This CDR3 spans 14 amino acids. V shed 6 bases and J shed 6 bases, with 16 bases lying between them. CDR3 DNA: TGCGCCAGCAACCGGGCTACTAGTACCAATGAGCAGTTCTTC. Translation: CASNRATSTNEQFF. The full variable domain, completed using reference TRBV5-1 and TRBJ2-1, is KAGVTQTPRYLIKTRGQQVTLSCSPISGHRSVSWYQQTPGQGLQFLFEYFSETQRNKGNFPGRFSGRQFSNSRSEMNVSTLELGDSALYLCASNRATSTNEQFFGPGTRLTVL.

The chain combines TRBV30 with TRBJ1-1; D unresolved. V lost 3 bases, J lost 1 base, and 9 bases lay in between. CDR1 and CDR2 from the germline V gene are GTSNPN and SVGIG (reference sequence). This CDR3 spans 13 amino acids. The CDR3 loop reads CAWRSRRNTEAFF. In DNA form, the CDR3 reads TGTGCCTGGAGGAGCAGGCGGAACACTGAAGCTTTCTTT.

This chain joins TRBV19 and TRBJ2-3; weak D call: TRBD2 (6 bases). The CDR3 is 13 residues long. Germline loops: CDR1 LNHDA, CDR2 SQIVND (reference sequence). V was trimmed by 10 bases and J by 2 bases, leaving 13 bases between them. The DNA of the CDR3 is TGTGCCACTTCACTAGCATACACAGATACGCAGTATTTT. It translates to CATSLAYTDTQYF. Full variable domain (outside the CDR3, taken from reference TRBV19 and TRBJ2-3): DGGITQSPKYLFRKEGQNVTLSCEQNLNHDAMYWYRQDPGQGLRLIYYSQIVNDFQKGDIAEGYSVSREKKESFPLTVTSAQKNPTAFYLCATSLAYTDTQYFGPGTRLTVL.

DNA for the CDR3: TGTGCCAGCATCCGAGACAGATCCAATCAGCCCCAGCATTTT. Encoded protein: CASIRDRSNQPQHF. The gene calls are TRBV6-5 and TRBJ1-5; D might be TRBD1 (5 bases). The V end was cut by 7 bases, the J end by 3 bases, with 13 bases between. Germline loops: CDR1 MNHEY, CDR2 SVGAGI. This CDR3 comprises 14 residues.